Shown below are 19 T cell receptor beta chains from a single sample sequenced in a study of control samples from healthy donors and cancer patients. Profiling relied on immunoSEQ multiplex PCR, and the TCRdb table lists in-frame clones only, not all of them. The data show some 160,000 clones, approximately 94% seen once. Material: blood. These receptors were obtained from a woman aged 40 to 50 in good health.

The chain uses TRBV5-1 and TRBJ1-1; 8 bases map to TRBD1. Looked up from germline, CDR1 is SGHRS and CDR2 is YFSETQ. The ends lost 4 bases at V and 5 bases at J; junction bases unmatched: 4. The CDR3 has 13 residues. The CDR3 DNA sequence: TGCGCCAGCAGCACACAGGGGGAGACTGAAGCTTTCTTT. It yields the protein CASSTQGETEAFF.

The chain recombines TRBV4-1 with TRBJ1-2, with D possibly being TRBD1 (5 bases). Deletions cut 4 bases from V and 4 bases from J, with 16 bases between. This CDR3 is 15 amino acids long. Germline loops: CDR1 MGHRA, CDR2 YSYEKL. CDR3 nucleotide sequence: TGCGCCAGCAGCCCCGGGCGACAGAACAGCTATGGCTACACCTTC. Amino acids: CASSPGRQNSYGYTF.

This chain joins TRBV5-1 and TRBJ2-1, with D perhaps matching TRBD1 or TRBD2 (5 bases each). Germline-derived CDR1 and CDR2 are SGHRS and YFSETQ. V gave up 4 bases and J gave up 4 bases, with 15 bases separating them. The CDR3 has 15 residues. CDR3 DNA: TGCGCCAGCAGCCCGGCAGCGAGGGGTTACAATGAGCAGTTCTTC. This sequence encodes CASSPAARGYNEQFF.

This chain links TRBV5-1 with TRBJ2-7; TRBD1 is a possible D gene (6 bases). The CDR3 totals 15 residues. Trimming removed 4 bases from V and 0 bases from J, with 14 bases in between. Germline loops: CDR1 SGHRS, CDR2 YFSETQ. The CDR3 DNA is TGCGCCAGCAGCACTAACAGGGAGAGCTCCTACGAGCAGTACTTC. Translating it yields CASSTNRESSYEQYF.

J is TRBJ1-1 and V is TRBV19, with D hard to call. The germline V and J ends were trimmed by 5 bases and 4 bases, with 14 bases remaining between them. Germline V gene sequence: CDR1 LNHDA, CDR2 SQIVND (reference sequence). CDR3 length equals 14 residues. The CDR3 region is CASSLVGFSTEAFF. The DNA for the CDR3 is TGTGCCAGTAGTCTCGTGGGGTTTTCCACTGAAGCTTTCTTT.

The rearrangement links TRBV3-1 (or the pseudogene TRBV3-2) to TRBJ2-2, with 7 positions matching TRBD2. After removal of 0 bases from V and 3 bases from J, the junction contained 4 bases not matched to a gene. The CDR3 contains 16 residues. Germline V lookup: CDR1 LGHDT, CDR2 YNNKEL (reference sequence). The CDR3 protein is CASSQDVRGDTGELFF. The DNA for the CDR3 is TGTGCCAGCAGCCAAGATGTACGGGGGGACACCGGGGAGCTGTTTTTT.

The chain uses TRBV7-2 and TRBJ1-4; 7 nucleotides match TRBD1. The V gene's germline CDR1 is SGHTA and CDR2 FQGNSA. This CDR3 is 14 amino acids long. Germline trimming cut 2 bases from V and 5 bases from J; bases unmatched to any gene: 2. The CDR3 here is CASSLMTGNEKLFF. In nucleotides, the CDR3 is TGTGCCAGCAGCTTAATGACAGGGAATGAAAAACTGTTTTTT.

The chain is built from TRBV5-5 and TRBJ2-7; no clear D gene. Germline V gives CDR1 SGHKS, CDR2 YYEKEE (reference sequence). The germline V and J ends were trimmed by 4 bases and 0 bases, with 5 bases remaining between them. This CDR3 has 12 residues. In DNA form, the CDR3 reads TGTGCCAGCAGCCCCCCCTCCTACGAGCAGTACTTC. It yields the protein CASSPPSYEQYF. Looking up the rest from reference TRBV5-5 and TRBJ2-7 gives the full variable domain: DAGVTQSPTHLIKTRGQQVTLRCSPISGHKSVSWYQQVLGQGPQFIFQYYEKEERGRGNFPDRFSARQFPNYSSELNVNALLLGDSALYLCASSPPSYEQYFGPGTRLTVT.

The chain couples TRBV27 to TRBJ2-3; TRBD1 aligns across 7 bases. Germline values: CDR1 MNHEY, CDR2 SMNVEV (reference sequence). This CDR3 region has 14 residues. J gave up 0 bases and V 6 bases, and 3 bases lay outside the gene matches. CDR3 residues: CASSWDSSTDTQYF. CDR3 nucleotides: TGTGCCAGCAGCTGGGACAGTAGCACAGATACGCAGTATTTT.

The chain combines TRBV29-1 with TRBJ2-5; 9 nucleotides agree with TRBD2. V lost 3 bases, J lost 5 bases, and 7 bases stayed unmatched. Germline-derived CDR1 and CDR2 are SQVTM and ANQGSEA. The CDR3 loop spans 14 amino acids. In DNA, the CDR3 is TGCAGCGTTGACGGGGTTAGCGGGAGTGAGACCCAGTACTTC. It encodes CSVDGVSGSETQYF.

The chain employs TRBV6-5 and TRBJ1-1; 7 bases are a match to TRBD1. Unmatched junction bases numbered 6, after V lost 6 bases and J lost 2 bases. The germline CDR1 and CDR2 sequences are MNHEY and SVGAGI. The CDR3 has 14 amino acids. CDR3 residues: CASRHRGGNTEAFF. The CDR3 DNA reads as TGTGCCAGCAGGCACAGGGGAGGTAACACTGAAGCTTTCTTT.

Only one count was recorded for this clone. The CDR3: CASSQGLAGARAQEQYF. The DNA of the CDR3 is TGCGCCAGCAGCCAAGGACTAGCGGGAGCCCGGGCGCAAGAGCAGTACTTC. The V call is TRBV5-1, the J call TRBJ2-7; 13 bases match TRBD2. V dropped 4 bases and J dropped 7; count of bases not matched to a gene: 14. CDR1 and CDR2 (germline): SGHRS, YFSETQ. This CDR3 contains 17 residues.

V gene TRBV28 combines with J gene TRBJ1-4; a weak D match, TRBD1 (5 bases). CDR3 length: 14 amino acids. Trimming pared 3 bases from V and 0 bases from J, leaving 5 bases between. Germline CDR1 is MDHEN and CDR2 is SYDVKM. The CDR3 sequence is CASSLGATNEKLFF. The CDR3 nucleotides read TGTGCCAGCAGTTTGGGGGCAACTAATGAAAAACTGTTTTTT.

V gene TRBV6-5 combines with J gene TRBJ1-5; 8 bases align to TRBD1. The CDR3 loop spans 12 amino acids. The trim removed 5 bases at V and 16 bases at J, leaving 10 bases unmatched. Germline CDR1 and CDR2: MNHEY and SVGAGI. The CDR3 nucleotides read TGTGCCAGCAGTAATCCGGGACAGGCCCCCCATTTT. Its translation is CASSNPGQAPHF.

This clone was observed once. The rearrangement joins TRBV7-2 to TRBJ1-1, with D perhaps matching TRBD1 (5 bases). The CDR3 contains 12 residues. Trimming took off 4 bases at V and 8 bases at J, with 11 bases between the two ends. The germline V gene has CDR1 SGHTA and CDR2 FQGNSA. This CDR3 is CASSSTAGEAFF. Here the CDR3 DNA reads TGTGCCAGCAGCTCGACAGCAGGGGAAGCTTTCTTT. The whole variable domain, filled in from reference TRBV7-2 and TRBJ1-1, reads GAGVSQSPSNKVTEKGKDVELRCDPISGHTALYWYRQSLGQGLEFLIYFQGNSAPDKSGLPSDRFSAERTGGSVSTLTIQRTQQEDSAVYLCASSSTAGEAFFGQGTRLTVV.

There are a few counts of this clone. Germline is not matched at one junction end, which may reflect a read error. The rearrangement links TRBV6-5 to TRBJ1-1; the D gene is possibly TRBD1 (5 bases). Germline CDR1 MNHEY, CDR2 SVGAGI. This CDR3 contains 13 residues. In DNA form, the CDR3 reads TGTGCCAGCAGCCCCCTGGACATGACCATTAAGAGGTTT. Encoded protein: CASSPLDMTIKRF.

This sequence joins TRBV7-2 and TRBJ2-1, with 8 bases identical to TRBD2. The CDR3 spans 16 residues. Germline values: CDR1 SGHTA, CDR2 FQGNSA. V gave up 8 bases and J gave up 4 bases; unmatched junction bases: 13. CDR3 in amino acids: CASATQGTSQYNEQFF. CDR3 bases: TGTGCCAGCGCTACGCAAGGGACTAGTCAATACAATGAGCAGTTCTTC.

The rearrangement links TRBV5-6 to TRBJ2-7; 8 bases fit TRBD2. Germline V gene lookup returns CDR1 SGHDT and CDR2 YYEEEE. There are 15 residues in the CDR3. With 4 bases clipped from V and 6 bases from J, the junction kept 12 bases outside the gene matches. The CDR3 loop is CASSPMGLDLSEQYF. In DNA form, the CDR3 reads TGTGCCAGCAGCCCGATGGGACTAGATCTCTCCGAGCAGTACTTC.

V and J are TRBV10-3 and TRBJ2-1; D call uncertain. This CDR3 comprises 15 residues. Deletions cut 6 bases from V and 0 bases from J, with 12 bases between. CDR1 is ENHRY, CDR2 SYGVKD, per germline. CDR3 sequence: CAIRPQGVSYNEQFF. The CDR3 DNA sequence: TGTGCCATCAGGCCCCAAGGAGTCTCCTACAATGAGCAGTTCTTC.